This is a list of T cell receptor beta chains from one sample in a study of OX40 agonist ivuxolimab in advanced cancers. Repertoires were generated with immunoSEQ multiplex PCR, while TCRdb's copy carries only in-frame clones and drops some. This table has roughly 11,000 clones, roughly four fifths appearing once. Sequenced material: CD4+ or CD8+ T cells sorted from blood, taken in a trial of the OX40 agonist ivuxolimab. The receptor set was obtained from an adult with an advanced solid tumor such as melanoma, head and neck, liver or kidney cancer. CDR3s include the opening cysteine and the closing phenylalanine or tryptophan. Each record gives: J gene, D gene, clone size, V gene, CDR3 DNA, CDR3 protein. A D gene is named only where the DNA matches it firmly. Only part of the rows carry a size: once, few, many, or a class if the clone is expanded.

>TRBJ2-1|-|-|TRBV28
TGTGCCAGCAGGGGGACTGGGGACTCCTACAATGAGCAGTTCTTC
CASRGTGDSYNEQFF
>TRBJ1-2|-|-|TRBV2
TGTGCCAGCAGTGAAGCCTCCGGACTTAGACCCGGGGGGTATGGCTACACCTTC
CASSEASGLRPGGYGYTF
>TRBJ2-1|-|-|TRBV5-6
TGTGCCAGCAGCTTGAGTCGGAATGAGCAGTTCTTC
CASSLSRNEQFF
>TRBJ2-7|-|-|TRBV7-7
TGTGCCAGCAGCTTTAGTGGTACCCTATACGAGCAGTACTTC
CASSFSGTLYEQYF
>TRBJ1-5|TRBD1|few|TRBV27
TGTGCCACCGGGGACAGGGGGACCCCAGGGCCCCAGCATTTT
CATGDRGTPGPQHF
>TRBJ2-5|-|-|TRBV7-9
TGTGCCAGCAGCTCACCCCGACTAAGCCGAGAGACCCAGTACTTC
CASSSPRLSRETQYF
>TRBJ2-7|TRBD2|few|TRBV5-8
TGTGCCAGCAGCCAAGAGGAAGCGGGGGCCCGCTACGAGCAGTACTTC
CASSQEEAGARYEQYF
>TRBJ2-1|-|-|TRBV19
TGTGCCAGTAGTATCGGGTTCGGCAATGAGCAGTTCTTC
CASSIGFGNEQFF
>TRBJ1-5|TRBD1|-|TRBV2
TGTGCCAGCAGGGGGCTTGAGACGGACAGGGGGCCTTATAGCAATCAGCCCCAGCATTTT
CASRGLETDRGPYSNQPQHF
>TRBJ2-1|-|-|TRBV10-3
TGTGCCATCCGGAGCCCCCCTCCCTACAATGAGCAGTTCTTC
CAIRSPPPYNEQFF
>TRBJ2-3|-|few|TRBV7-9
TGTGCCAGCAGGGGGCGGGACATCAAGGGGTATACGCAGTATTTT
CASRGRDIKGYTQYF
>TRBJ2-5|TRBD2|-|TRBV2
TGTGCCAGCAGTTTGGCGGTAGAGACTAGCGGGGACGGGGAGACCCAGTACTTC
CASSLAVETSGDGETQYF
>TRBJ1-3|-|-|TRBV2
TGTGCCAGCAACGCGCCCCGGGACACCCAAGCCAGTGGAAACACCATATATTTT
CASNAPRDTQASGNTIYF
>TRBJ1-1|-|-|TRBV18
TGTGCCAGCTCACCTCCGGGACGGATGAACACTGAAGCTTTCTTT
CASSPPGRMNTEAFF
>TRBJ2-7|-|once|TRBV15
TGTGCCACCAGCACGGTAGGCTACGAGCAGTACTTC
CATSTVGYEQYF
>TRBJ1-6|-|-|TRBV6-1
TGTGCCAGCAGTGAATTGATGGGATATTCACCCCTCCACTTT
CASSELMGYSPLHF
>TRBJ2-7|-|-|TRBV7-9
TGTGCCAGCGGACCAAGACGGTCCTACGAGCAGTACTTC
CASGPRRSYEQYF
>TRBJ1-5|-|-|TRBV30
TGTGCCTGGAGTGTGGGTACACTTAGCAATCAGCCCCAGCATTTT
CAWSVGTLSNQPQHF
>TRBJ1-2|-|-|TRBV9
TGTGCCAGCAGCGCGGGGGGAGGGGTAGGCTACACCTTC
CASSAGGGVGYTF
>TRBJ2-3|-|few|TRBV7-9
TGTGCCAGCAGCTCCCCCGACGGGGTGGATACGCAGTATTTT
CASSSPDGVDTQYF
>TRBJ1-1|-|-|TRBV7-9
TGTGCCAGCACCCTTGGGGGAACTGAAGCTTTCTTT
CASTLGGTEAFF
>TRBJ2-1|-|-|TRBV5-4
TGTGCCAGCAGCGCCGGTTGGGGCAATGAGCAGTTCTTC
CASSAGWGNEQFF
>TRBJ2-7|TRBD1|-|TRBV11-2
TGTGCCAGCAGCCGAACCCGGGACAGAAGATTTAAGATCTACGAGCAGTACTTC
CASSRTRDRRFKIYEQYF
>TRBJ2-7|-|once|TRBV15
TGTGCCACCAGCGATCTGAGGGTAAACGAGCAGTACTTC
CATSDLRVNEQYF
>TRBJ2-5|-|-|TRBV11-2
TGTGCCAGCAGCTTTCCGGTATCAGCGGCCCAAGAGACCCAGTACTTC
CASSFPVSAAQETQYF
>TRBJ1-1|TRBD1|-|TRBV30
TGTGCCTGGGCCTCCGGGACAGCGAACACTGAAGCTTTCTTT
CAWASGTANTEAFF
>TRBJ2-2|TRBD1|-|TRBV6-4
TGTGCCAGCAGTCAGACAGGGGACACCGGGGAGCTGTTTTTT
CASSQTGDTGELFF
>TRBJ2-7|-|few|TRBV4-2
TGTGCCAGCAGCCCCTCCTTGGGAAACTACGAGCAGTACTTC
CASSPSLGNYEQYF
>TRBJ1-5|-|-|TRBV19
TGTGCCAGTAGTATTTCATGGGGCGACAATCAGCCCCAGCATTTT
CASSISWGDNQPQHF
>TRBJ2-3|-|-|TRBV25-1
TGTGCCAGCAGTGAATTCCCCTTACTAGTCAGAACCACAGATACGCAGTATTTT
CASSEFPLLVRTTDTQYF
>TRBJ2-1|TRBD2|-|TRBV5-1
TGCGCCAGCAGTCTCACTTTAGCGGGAGGGCCCTACAATGAGCAGTTCTTC
CASSLTLAGGPYNEQFF
>TRBJ1-5|TRBD1|-|TRBV27
TGTGCCAGCACACCCTCCGCCAGGGGGCAGCCCCAGCATTTT
CASTPSARGQPQHF
>TRBJ2-7|TRBD2|-|TRBV27
TGTGCCAGCAGTCCTGGCGGGGGGGCCCAGTACGAGCAGTACTTC
CASSPGGGAQYEQYF
>TRBJ1-4|TRBD1|-|TRBV6-4
TGTGCCAGCAGTGACTCCAACAGGGGGGTGTCGAAAGAACTGTTTTTT
CASSDSNRGVSKELFF
>TRBJ2-1|-|-|TRBV7-9
TGTGCCAGCAGCTTAGCACAGGCTCTAATCGATGAGCAGTTCTTC
CASSLAQALIDEQFF
>TRBJ1-6|TRBD1|-|TRBV9
TGTGCCAGCAGCGGGACAGGGACAGGTTCACCCCTCCACTTT
CASSGTGTGSPLHF
>TRBJ2-7|-|-|TRBV6-1
TGTGCCAGCAGTGAAATAAAGCTTTCCCCGGTCGAGCAGTACTTC
CASSEIKLSPVEQYF
>TRBJ1-1|-|few|TRBV30
TGTGCCTGGATAGGGACCATGAACACTGAAGCTTTCTTT
CAWIGTMNTEAFF
>TRBJ2-7|-|-|TRBV21-1
TGTGCCAGCAGCAAAGGACCCAGGGACTCCTACGAGCAGTACTTC
CASSKGPRDSYEQYF
>TRBJ1-1|-|-|TRBV7-3
TGTGCCAGCAGCACAGGGCCGAACACTGAAGCTTTCTTT
CASSTGPNTEAFF
>TRBJ2-7|-|-|TRBV10-3
TGTGCCATCAGTGAGCAGGGCGTCTACTACGAGCAGTACTTC
CAISEQGVYYEQYF
>TRBJ2-1|TRBD2|-|TRBV10-1
TGCGCCAGCAGTCTAGGCGGGAGCTCCTACAATGAGCAGTTCTTC
CASSLGGSSYNEQFF
>TRBJ2-5|-|-|TRBV15
TGTGCCACCAGCGGTACGGAAATGGGCGAGACCCAGTACTTC
CATSGTEMGETQYF